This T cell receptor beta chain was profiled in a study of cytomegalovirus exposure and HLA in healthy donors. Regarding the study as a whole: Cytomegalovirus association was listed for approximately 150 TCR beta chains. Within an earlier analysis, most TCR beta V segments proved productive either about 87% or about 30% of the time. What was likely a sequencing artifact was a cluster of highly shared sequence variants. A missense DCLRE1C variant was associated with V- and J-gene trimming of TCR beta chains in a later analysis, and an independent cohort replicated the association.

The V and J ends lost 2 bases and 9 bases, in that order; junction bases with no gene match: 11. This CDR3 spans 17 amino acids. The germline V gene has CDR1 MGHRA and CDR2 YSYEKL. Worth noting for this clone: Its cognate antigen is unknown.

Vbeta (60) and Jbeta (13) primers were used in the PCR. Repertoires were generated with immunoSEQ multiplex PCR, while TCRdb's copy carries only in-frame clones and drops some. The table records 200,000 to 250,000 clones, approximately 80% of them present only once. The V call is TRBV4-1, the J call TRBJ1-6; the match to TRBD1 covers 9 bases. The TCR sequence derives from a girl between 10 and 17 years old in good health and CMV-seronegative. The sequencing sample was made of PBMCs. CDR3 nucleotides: TGCGCCAGCAGCCAAATCATTCCCGGGACAGGGATTTCACCCCTCCACTTT. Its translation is CASSQIIPGTGISPLHF.